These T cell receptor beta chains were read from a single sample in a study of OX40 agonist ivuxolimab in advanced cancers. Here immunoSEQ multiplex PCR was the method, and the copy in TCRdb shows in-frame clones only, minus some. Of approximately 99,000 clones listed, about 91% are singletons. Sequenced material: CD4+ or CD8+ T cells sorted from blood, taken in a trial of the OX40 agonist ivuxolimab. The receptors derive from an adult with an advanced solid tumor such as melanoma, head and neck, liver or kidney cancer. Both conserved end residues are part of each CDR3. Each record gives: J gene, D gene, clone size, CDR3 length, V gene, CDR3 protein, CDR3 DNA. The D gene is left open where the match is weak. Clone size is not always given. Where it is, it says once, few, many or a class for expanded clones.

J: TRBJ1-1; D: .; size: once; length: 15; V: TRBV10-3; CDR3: CAISDQGGGNTEAFF; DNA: TGTGCCATCAGTGACCAGGGCGGAGGGAACACTGAAGCTTTCTTT
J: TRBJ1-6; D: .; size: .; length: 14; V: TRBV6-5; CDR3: CASTNMYYNSPLHF; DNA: TGTGCCAGCACTAACATGTATTATAATTCACCCCTCCACTTT
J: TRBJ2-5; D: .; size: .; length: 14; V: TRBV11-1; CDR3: CASSDRSLGETQYF; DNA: TGTGCCAGCAGCGACAGAAGCTTGGGGGAGACCCAGTACTTC
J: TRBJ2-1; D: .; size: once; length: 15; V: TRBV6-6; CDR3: CASSYAIWTDNEQFF; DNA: TGTGCCAGCAGTTACGCCATATGGACAGACAATGAGCAGTTCTTC
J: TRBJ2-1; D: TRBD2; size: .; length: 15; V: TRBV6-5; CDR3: CASTRPGGSYNEQFF; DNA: TGTGCCAGCACCCGCCCGGGGGGCTCCTACAATGAGCAGTTCTTC
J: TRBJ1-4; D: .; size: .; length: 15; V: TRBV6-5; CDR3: CASSPRRVVNEKLFF; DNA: TGTGCCAGCAGTCCGCGACGGGTAGTTAATGAAAAATTGTTTTTT
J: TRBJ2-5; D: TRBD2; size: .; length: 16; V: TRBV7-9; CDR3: CASTGTLAGGRETQYF; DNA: TGTGCCAGCACCGGAACCCTAGCGGGGGGGCGAGAGACCCAGTACTTC
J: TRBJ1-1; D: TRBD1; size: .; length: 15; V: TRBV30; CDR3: CAGSAGGRVNTEAFF; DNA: TGTGCCGGGAGCGCAGGGGGCAGGGTGAACACTGAAGCTTTCTTT
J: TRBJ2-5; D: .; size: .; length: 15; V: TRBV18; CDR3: CASSPPSGARGTQYF; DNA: TGTGCCAGCTCACCACCTTCAGGGGCCCGGGGGACCCAGTACTTC
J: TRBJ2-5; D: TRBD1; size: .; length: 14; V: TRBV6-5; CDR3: CASSSVYRGETQYF; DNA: TGTGCCAGCAGTTCCGTATACAGGGGGGAGACCCAGTACTTC
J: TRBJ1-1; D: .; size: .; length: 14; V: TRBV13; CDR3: CASSSPPVNTEAFF; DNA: TGTGCCAGCAGCTCCCCCCCCGTGAACACTGAAGCTTTCTTT
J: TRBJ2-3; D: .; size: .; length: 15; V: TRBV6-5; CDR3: CASTRLGAGTDTQYF; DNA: TGTGCCAGCACCCGACTAGGGGCTGGCACAGATACGCAGTATTTT
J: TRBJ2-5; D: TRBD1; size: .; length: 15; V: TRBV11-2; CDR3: CASSYGQGGGETQYF; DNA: TGTGCCAGCAGCTATGGACAGGGTGGAGGGGAGACCCAGTACTTC
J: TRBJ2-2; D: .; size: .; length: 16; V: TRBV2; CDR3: CASSEEGAGNTGELFF; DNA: TGTGCCAGCAGTGAAGAGGGCGCAGGGAACACCGGGGAGCTGTTTTTT
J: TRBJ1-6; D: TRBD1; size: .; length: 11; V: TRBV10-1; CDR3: CASSGQGVLHF; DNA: TGCGCCAGCAGTGGACAGGGAGTCCTCCACTTT
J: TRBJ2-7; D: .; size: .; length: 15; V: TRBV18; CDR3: CASSPEGQIPYEQYF; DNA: TGTGCCAGCTCACCAGAGGGGCAAATACCCTACGAGCAGTACTTC
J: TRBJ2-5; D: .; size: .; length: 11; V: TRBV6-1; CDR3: CASSESETQYF; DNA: TGTGCCAGCAGTGAATCGGAGACCCAGTACTTC
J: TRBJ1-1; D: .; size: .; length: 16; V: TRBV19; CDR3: CASSGGTGALNTEAFF; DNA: TGTGCCAGTAGTGGAGGGACCGGGGCCCTCAACACTGAAGCTTTCTTT
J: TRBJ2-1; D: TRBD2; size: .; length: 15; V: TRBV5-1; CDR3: CASSLAGAGGNEQFF; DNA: TGCGCCAGCAGCTTGGCCGGAGCGGGAGGTAATGAGCAGTTCTTC
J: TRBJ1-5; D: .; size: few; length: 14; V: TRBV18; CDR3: CASSRRGGNQPQHF; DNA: TGTGCCAGCTCACGGAGGGGAGGCAATCAGCCCCAGCATTTT